A single TCR beta chain is shown here with its context. Its antigen is unidentified. TCRdb independently ran MiXCR on the 5' RACE reads; one entry per CDR3 protein. The sample lists 310,000 or so distinct CDR3 sequences, about a sixth seen once, with roughly 20% in the top ten. The sample originates from a study of T-cell memory formation after mild COVID-19. Across the whole study: Largely donor-specific sequence clusters came from two donors. The study's findings and limits: There was no confirmation that second-wave clones peaking on day 37 were SARS-CoV-2 specific. Clones which contracted sat mainly in CM and EM if CD4+, and in EMRA if CD8+.

V was trimmed by 1 base and J by 4 bases, leaving 13 bases between them. CDR3 length equals 14 residues. In germline, CDR1 is DFQATT, CDR2 SNEGSKA (reference sequence). The receptor comes from a man between 18 and 29 years old who had mild COVID-19 (a few samples of this study predate the infection). Cell type and time point are not known. V gene TRBV20-1 combines with J gene TRBJ1-1; D might be TRBD1 (5 bases). The sequenced sample was PBMCs or a T cell subset sorted from them (not recorded which). The CDR3 DNA sequence: TGCAGTGCTAGAGGGGGGGGATACGGCACTGAAGCTTTCTTT. Translated: CSARGGGYGTEAFF.